This is a list of T cell receptor beta chains from one sample in a study of blood T cells in healthy people across ages. TCRdb independently ran MiXCR on the 5' RACE reads; one entry per CDR3 protein. The sample has hundreds of thousands of distinct CDR3 sequences; 20% to 25% are singletons. The data were also submitted as part of a second study, on T cells of mothers and their children.

The sequenced sample consisted of blood. All receptors derive from a boy younger than 18 in good health. Both conserved end residues are part of each CDR3. A D gene is named only where the DNA matches it firmly. Size tells how often a clone was seen (once, few, many) or the class of an expanded clone, and some rows leave it out.

NA	TRBV4-1	TRBJ2-1	few	CASSQDFPREQFF	TGCGCCAGCAGCCAAGACTTTCCGCGGGAGCAGTTCTTC
NA	TRBV12-3/TRBV12-4	TRBJ1-1	NA	CASIAGNTEAFF	TGTGCCAGCATTGCAGGTAACACTGAAGCTTTCTTT
NA	TRBV19	TRBJ1-2	NA	CASSIRSDYGYTF	TGTGCCAGTAGTATTAGGTCAGATTATGGCTACACCTTC
TRBD2	TRBV11-3	TRBJ2-3	NA	CASSLAAGGQLDTDTQYF	TGTGCCAGCAGCTTAGCAGCGGGGGGGCAGTTGGACACAGATACGCAGTATTTT
TRBD2	TRBV20-1	TRBJ2-1	NA	CSARDSTSGRAGEQLF	TGCAGTGCTAGAGATTCGACTAGCGGGAGGGCGGGGGAGCAGTTATTC
NA	TRBV19	TRBJ1-1	NA	CASSGDGDTEAFF	TGTGCCAGTAGCGGGGACGGGGACACTGAAGCTTTCTTT
NA	TRBV7-9	TRBJ2-7	few	CATSGTVYEQYF	TGTGCCACCTCCGGGACGGTGTACGAGCAGTACTTC
TRBD2	TRBV18	TRBJ2-5	many	CASSPPLAGVETQYF	TGTGCCAGCTCACCACCCCTAGCGGGAGTCGAGACCCAGTACTTC
NA	TRBV5-6	TRBJ2-7	few	CASSSSGQSYEQYF	TGTGCCAGCAGCTCATCGGGACAAAGCTACGAGCAGTACTTC
TRBD1	TRBV20-1	TRBJ1-1	few	CSGNRGMNTEAFF	TGCAGTGGAAACAGGGGGATGAACACTGAAGCTTTCTTT
NA	TRBV2	TRBJ2-6	NA	CASDPDSHSGANVLTF	TGTGCCAGCGATCCAGACAGTCACTCTGGGGCCAACGTCCTGACTTTC
NA	TRBV2	TRBJ2-7	NA	CASTGKIAYEQYF	TGTGCCAGCACAGGTAAAATAGCCTACGAGCAGTACTTC
TRBD2	TRBV6-5	TRBJ2-2	NA	CASSRTSPGELFF	TGTGCCAGCAGCCGGACTAGCCCCGGGGAGCTGTTTTTT